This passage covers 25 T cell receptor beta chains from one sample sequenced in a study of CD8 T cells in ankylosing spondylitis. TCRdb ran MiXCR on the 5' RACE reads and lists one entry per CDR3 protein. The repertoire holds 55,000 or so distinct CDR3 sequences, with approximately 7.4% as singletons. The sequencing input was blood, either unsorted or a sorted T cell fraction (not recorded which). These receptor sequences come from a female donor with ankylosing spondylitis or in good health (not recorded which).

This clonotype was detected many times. CDR3 sequence: CASSYGTGLNTEAFF. CDR3 coding DNA: TGTGCCAGCAGTTACGGGACAGGGTTGAACACTGAAGCTTTCTTT. The chain employs TRBV6-5 and TRBJ1-1, with 9 bases matching TRBD1. The J segment lost 0 bases and the V segment lost 2 bases, leaving 1 base of the junction unmatched. CDR1 is MNHEY, CDR2 SVGAGI, per germline. This CDR3 region has 15 residues.

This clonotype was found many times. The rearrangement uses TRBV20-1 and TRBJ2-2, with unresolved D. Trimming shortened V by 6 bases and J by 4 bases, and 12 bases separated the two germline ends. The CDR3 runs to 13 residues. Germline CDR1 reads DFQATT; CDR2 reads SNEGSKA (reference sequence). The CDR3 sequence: CSAGPVGTGELFF. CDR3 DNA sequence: TGCAGTGCGGGTCCCGTTGGCACCGGGGAGCTGTTTTTT.

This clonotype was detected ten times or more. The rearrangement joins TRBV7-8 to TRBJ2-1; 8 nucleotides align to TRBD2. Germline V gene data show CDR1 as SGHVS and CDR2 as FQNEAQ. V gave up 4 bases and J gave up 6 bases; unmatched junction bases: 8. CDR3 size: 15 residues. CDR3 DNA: TGTGCCAGCAGCTCTCCGGGGGGGGGTCTCAATGAGCAGTTCTTC. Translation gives CASSSPGGGLNEQFF.

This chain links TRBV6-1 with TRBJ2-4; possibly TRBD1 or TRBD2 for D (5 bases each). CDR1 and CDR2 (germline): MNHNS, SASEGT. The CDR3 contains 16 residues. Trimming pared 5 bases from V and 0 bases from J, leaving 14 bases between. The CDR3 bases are TGTGCCAGCAGTCCTTTCGGGACCGTAGCCAAAAACATTCAGTACTTC. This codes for CASSPFGTVAKNIQYF.

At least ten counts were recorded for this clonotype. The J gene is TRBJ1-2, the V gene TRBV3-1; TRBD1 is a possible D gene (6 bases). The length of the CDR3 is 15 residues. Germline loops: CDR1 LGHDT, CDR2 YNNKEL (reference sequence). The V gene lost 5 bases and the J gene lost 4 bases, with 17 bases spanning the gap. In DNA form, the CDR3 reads TGTGCCAGCAGCGAACTCCCGGGACAAGTCTATGGCTACACCTTC. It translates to CASSELPGQVYGYTF. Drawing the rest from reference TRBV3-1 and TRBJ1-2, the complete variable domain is DTAVSQTPKYLVTQMGNDKSIKCEQNLGHDTMYWYKQDSKKFLKIMFSYNNKELIINETVPNRFSPKSPDKAHLNLHINSLELGDSAVYFCASSELPGQVYGYTFGSGTRLTVV.

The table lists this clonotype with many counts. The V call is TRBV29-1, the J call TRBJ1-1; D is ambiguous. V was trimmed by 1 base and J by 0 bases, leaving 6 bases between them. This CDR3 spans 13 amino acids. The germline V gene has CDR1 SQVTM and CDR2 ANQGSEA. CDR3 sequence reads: CSVEVGLNTEAFF. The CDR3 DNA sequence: TGCAGCGTTGAAGTGGGTCTGAACACTGAAGCTTTCTTT.

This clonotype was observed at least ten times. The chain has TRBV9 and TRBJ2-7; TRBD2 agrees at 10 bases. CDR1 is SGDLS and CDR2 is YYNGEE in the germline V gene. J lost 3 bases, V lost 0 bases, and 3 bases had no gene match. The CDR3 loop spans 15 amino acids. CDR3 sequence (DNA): TGTGCCAGCAGCGTAGGGTCTAGCGGGGGCTACGAGCAGTACTTC. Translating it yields CASSVGSSGGYEQYF. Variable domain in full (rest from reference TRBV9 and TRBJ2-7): DSGVTQTPKHLITATGQRVTLRCSPRSGDLSVYWYQQSLDQGLQFLIQYYNGEERAKGNILERFSAQQFPDLHSELNLSSLELGDSALYFCASSVGSSGGYEQYFGPGTRLTVT.

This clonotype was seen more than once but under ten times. The CDR3 DNA is TGTGCCAGTTCCGGGACAGGAAGGGTAAGCACTGAAGCTTTCTTT. It codes for CASSGTGRVSTEAFF. The V call is TRBV19, the J call TRBJ1-1; TRBD1 agrees at 8 bases. CDR1 and CDR2 from the germline V gene are LNHDA and SQIVND (reference sequence). This CDR3 region has 15 residues. V trimming: 8 bases; J trimming: 4 bases; junction bases outside the gene matches: 12.

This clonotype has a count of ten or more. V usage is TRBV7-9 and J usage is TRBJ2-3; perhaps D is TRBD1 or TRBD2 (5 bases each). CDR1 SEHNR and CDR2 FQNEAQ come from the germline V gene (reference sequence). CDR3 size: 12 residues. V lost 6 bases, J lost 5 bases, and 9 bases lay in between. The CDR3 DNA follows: TGTGCCAGCAGTTGGGACGGAGATACGCAGTATTTT. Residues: CASSWDGDTQYF.

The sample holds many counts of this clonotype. The CDR3 DNA sequence: TGCGCCAGCAGGGGAGACGCCGTCGGGTATAATTCACCCCTCCACTTT. It encodes CASRGDAVGYNSPLHF. This chain uses TRBV5-1 with TRBJ1-6; D remains unclear. V was shortened by 5 bases and J by 4 bases, with 16 bases between the two germline ends. CDR3 length: 16 residues. Germline loops: CDR1 SGHRS, CDR2 YFSETQ.

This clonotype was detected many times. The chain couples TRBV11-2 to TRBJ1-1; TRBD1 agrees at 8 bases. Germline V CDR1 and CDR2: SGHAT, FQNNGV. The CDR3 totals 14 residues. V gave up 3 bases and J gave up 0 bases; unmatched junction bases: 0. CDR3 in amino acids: CASSLTGVNTEAFF. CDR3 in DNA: TGTGCCAGCAGCTTGACAGGGGTGAACACTGAAGCTTTCTTT.

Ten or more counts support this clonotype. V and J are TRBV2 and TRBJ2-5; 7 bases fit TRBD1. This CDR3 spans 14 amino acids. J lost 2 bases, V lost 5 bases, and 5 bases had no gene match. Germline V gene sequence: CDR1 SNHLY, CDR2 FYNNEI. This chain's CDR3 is CASSPDRAQETQYF. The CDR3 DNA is TGTGCCAGCAGTCCAGACAGGGCGCAAGAGACCCAGTACTTC.

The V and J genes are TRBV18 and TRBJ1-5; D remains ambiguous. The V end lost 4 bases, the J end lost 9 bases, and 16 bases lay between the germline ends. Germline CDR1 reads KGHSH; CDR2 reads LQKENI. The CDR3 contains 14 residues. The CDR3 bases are TGTGCCAGCTCACTAGACGTGGGTGGAGCGCCCCAGCATTTT. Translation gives CASSLDVGGAPQHF.

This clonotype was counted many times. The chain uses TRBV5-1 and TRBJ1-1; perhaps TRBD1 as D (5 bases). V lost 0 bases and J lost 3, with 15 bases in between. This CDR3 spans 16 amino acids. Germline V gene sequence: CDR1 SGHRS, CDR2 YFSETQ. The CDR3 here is CASSLGWAGMDTEAFF. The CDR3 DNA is TGCGCCAGCAGCTTGGGATGGGCAGGGATGGACACTGAAGCTTTCTTT.

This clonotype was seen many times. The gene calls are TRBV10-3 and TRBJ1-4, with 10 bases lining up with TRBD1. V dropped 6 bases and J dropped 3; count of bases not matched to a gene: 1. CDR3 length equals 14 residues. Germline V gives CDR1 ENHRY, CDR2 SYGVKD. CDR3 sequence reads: CAIRGQGPNEKLFF. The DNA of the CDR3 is TGTGCCATCAGGGGACAGGGGCCTAATGAAAAACTGTTTTTT.

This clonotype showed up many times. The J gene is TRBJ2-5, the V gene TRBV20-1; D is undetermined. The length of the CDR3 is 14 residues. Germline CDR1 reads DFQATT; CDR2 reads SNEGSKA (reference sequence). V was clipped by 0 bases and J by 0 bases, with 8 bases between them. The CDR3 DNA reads TGCAGTGCTAGAGAGGCCGTCAACCAAGAGACCCAGTACTTC. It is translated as CSAREAVNQETQYF.

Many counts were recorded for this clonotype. CDR3 sequence: CASSLSSGANVLTF. DNA for the CDR3: TGTGCCAGCAGTTTGTCTTCTGGGGCCAACGTCCTGACTTTC. J is TRBJ2-6 and V is TRBV12-3 or TRBV12-4; no clear D gene. The CDR3 sequence is 14 residues long. Trimming cost V 3 bases and J 1 base, with 4 bases left between them.

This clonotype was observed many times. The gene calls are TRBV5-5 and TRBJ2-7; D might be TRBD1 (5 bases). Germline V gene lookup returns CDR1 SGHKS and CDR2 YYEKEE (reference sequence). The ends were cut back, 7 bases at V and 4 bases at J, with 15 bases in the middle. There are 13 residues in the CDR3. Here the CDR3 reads CASVPGQLYEQYF. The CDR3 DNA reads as TGTGCCAGCGTCCCAGGACAACTTTACGAGCAGTACTTC.

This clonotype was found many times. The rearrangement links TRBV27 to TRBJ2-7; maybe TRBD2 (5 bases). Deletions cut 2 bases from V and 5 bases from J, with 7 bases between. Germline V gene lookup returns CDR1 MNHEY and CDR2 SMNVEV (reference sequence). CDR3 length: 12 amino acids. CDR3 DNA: TGTGCCAGCAGTTTAAGCGGACACGAGCAGTACTTC. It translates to CASSLSGHEQYF.

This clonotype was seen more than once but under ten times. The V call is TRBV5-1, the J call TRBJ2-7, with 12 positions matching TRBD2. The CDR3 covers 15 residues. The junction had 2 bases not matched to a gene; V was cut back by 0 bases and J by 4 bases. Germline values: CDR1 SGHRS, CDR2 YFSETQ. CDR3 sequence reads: CASSLVLAGGYEQYF. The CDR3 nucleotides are TGCGCCAGCAGCTTGGTACTAGCGGGGGGTTACGAGCAGTACTTC. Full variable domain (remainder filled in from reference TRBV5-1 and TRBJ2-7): KAGVTQTPRYLIKTRGQQVTLSCSPISGHRSVSWYQQTPGQGLQFLFEYFSETQRNKGNFPGRFSGRQFSNSRSEMNVSTLELGDSALYLCASSLVLAGGYEQYFGPGTRLTVT.

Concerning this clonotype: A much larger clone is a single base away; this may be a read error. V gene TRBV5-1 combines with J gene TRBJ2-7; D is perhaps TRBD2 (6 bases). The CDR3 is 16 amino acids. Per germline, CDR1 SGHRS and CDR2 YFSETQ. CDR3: CDSSLAWDSSSYEQYF. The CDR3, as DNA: TGCGACAGCAGCTTGGCCTGGGACTCAAGCTCCTACGAGCAGTACTTC. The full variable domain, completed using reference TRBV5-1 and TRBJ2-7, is KAGVTQTPRYLIKTRGQQVTLSCSPISGHRSVSWYQQTPGQGLQFLFEYFSETQRNKGNFPGRFSGRQFSNSRSEMNVSTLELGDSALYLCDSSLAWDSSSYEQYFGPGTRLTVT.

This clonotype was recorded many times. The CDR3 sequence is CASSLEGGTDTQYF. CDR3 DNA: TGCGCCAGCAGCTTGGAAGGGGGCACAGATACGCAGTATTTT. This rearrangement joins TRBV5-1 to TRBJ2-3; a weak D match, TRBD1 (5 bases). This CDR3 region has 14 residues. Germline loops: CDR1 SGHRS, CDR2 YFSETQ. Trimming shortened V by 0 bases and J by 1 base, and 6 bases separated the two germline ends.

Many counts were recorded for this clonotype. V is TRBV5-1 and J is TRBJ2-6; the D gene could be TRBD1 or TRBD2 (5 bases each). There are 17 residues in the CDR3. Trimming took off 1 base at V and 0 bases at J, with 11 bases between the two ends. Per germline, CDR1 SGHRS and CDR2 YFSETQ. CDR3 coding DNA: TGCGCCAGCAGCTTGCAGGGACCGAGCTCTGGGGCCAACGTCCTGACTTTC. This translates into CASSLQGPSSGANVLTF.

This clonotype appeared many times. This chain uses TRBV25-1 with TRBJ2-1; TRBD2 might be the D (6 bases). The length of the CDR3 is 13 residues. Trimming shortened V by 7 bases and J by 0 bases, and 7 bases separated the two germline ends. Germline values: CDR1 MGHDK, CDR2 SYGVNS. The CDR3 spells CASKEGSYNEQFF. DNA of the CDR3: TGTGCCAGCAAGGAGGGCTCCTACAATGAGCAGTTCTTC.

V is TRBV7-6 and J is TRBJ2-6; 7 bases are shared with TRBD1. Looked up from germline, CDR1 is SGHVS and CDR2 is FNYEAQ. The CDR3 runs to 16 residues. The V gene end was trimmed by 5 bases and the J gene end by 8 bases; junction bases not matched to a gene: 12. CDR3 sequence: CASSIRQGAGTNVLTF. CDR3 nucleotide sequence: TGTGCCAGCAGCATCAGACAGGGCGCAGGGACCAACGTCCTGACTTTC.